Only a few counts were recorded for the clone carrying this TCR beta chain. This record belongs to a study of T cells in Graves' hyperthyroidism and ophthalmopathy. Researchers took RNA transcripts and amplified the TCR beta CDR3 regions from them. First-round RT-PCR with HTBI primers amplified the TCR CDR3 region. TCRdb re-analysed the multiplex PCR reads in MiXCR, keeping a single row per CDR3 protein. The sample yields about 350,000 distinct CDR3 sequences, approximately 20% seen once. The germline V gene encodes CDR1 SEHNR and CDR2 FQNEAQ (reference sequence). Trimming stripped 4 bases from V and 10 bases from J, with 19 bases between. The CDR3 runs to 14 residues.

The V call is TRBV7-9, the J call TRBJ1-1; tentatively, D is TRBD1 (6 bases). What was sequenced was blood. The clonotype was recovered from a woman younger than 30 with Graves' hyperthyroidism. CDR3 in amino acids: CASSYLTGPNGAFF. CDR3 sequence (DNA): TGTGCCAGCAGCTACCTAACAGGGCCCAACGGAGCTTTCTTT.